This record concerns one T cell receptor (beta chain) sequence. Its antigen is not identified. The data stem from a study of cytotoxic CD8 clonotypes in ibrutinib-treated CLL. Across the study: Per sample, productive templates averaged almost 260,000 and productive rearrangements averaged 94,082. General study findings and limits: Sustained-remission and progressing patients were not sampled at matched times.

Profiled with immunoSEQ multiplex PCR; TCRdb holds only in-frame clones, not every one. The table lists more than 140,000 clones, about 72% of them singletons, with around 30% in the top ten. Trimming pared 2 bases from V and 4 bases from J, leaving 11 bases between. CDR1 is SGHDT, CDR2 YYEEEE, per germline. This CDR3 has 14 amino acids. The chain recombines TRBV5-6 with TRBJ2-3, with D unresolved. This TCR derives from a human donor with chronic lymphocytic leukemia. Sequenced here: PBMCs, sampled after 12 months of ibrutinib treatment. The CDR3 sequence is CASSFRLVADTQYF. The CDR3 DNA sequence: TGTGCCAGCAGCTTCCGCCTAGTCGCAGATACGCAGTATTTT. Full variable domain (remainder filled in from reference TRBV5-6 and TRBJ2-3): DAGVTQSPTHLIKTRGQQVTLRCSPKSGHDTVSWYQQALGQGPQFIFQYYEEEERQRGNFPDRFSGHQFPNYSSELNVNALLLGDSALYLCASSFRLVADTQYFGPGTRLTVL.